This TCR beta chain was recovered during a study of long-term antiretroviral therapy in people with HIV. Two or more post-ART PBMC samples, plus at least one pre-ART sample, were available for each donor. Survey-level immunoSEQ v3.0 assays were run. Profiled with immunoSEQ multiplex PCR; TCRdb holds only in-frame clones, not every one. Found here are around 29,000 clones, 95% of them singletons; the top ten hold around 7.4%. This CDR3 has 11 amino acids. Germline CDR1 ENHRY, CDR2 SYGVKD. The V end lost 6 bases, the J end lost 10 bases, and 9 bases lay between the germline ends. As to this clone: Its antigen is unidentified.

Study-wide results and limits: Narrower CDR3 length ranges marked HIV repertoires relative to controls. Collection spanned 2004 to 2017; ART regimens may be less effective than current ones.

V is TRBV10-3 and J is TRBJ2-2; no firm D call. This specimen was unsorted PBMCs, taken 5.3 years after starting antiretroviral therapy. This receptor was obtained from a man under 40 with HIV. The CDR3 region is CAISEAAELFF. CDR3 DNA sequence: TGTGCCATCAGCGAGGCTGCGGAGCTGTTTTTT.